Below are 27 T cell receptor beta chains sequenced from a single sample in a study of control samples from healthy donors and cancer patients. TCRdb's table, derived via immunoSEQ multiplex PCR, lists solely in-frame clones and lacks some. The table includes about 180,000 clones, around 89% detected once. Sequencing was carried out using blood. The receptors stem from a woman between 50 and 59 years old in good health.

The chain couples TRBV13 to TRBJ1-3; D perhaps matches TRBD1 (6 bases). The CDR3 consists of 15 residues. Germline lookup yields CDR1 PRHDT and CDR2 FYEKMQ (reference sequence). The ends were cut back, 4 bases at V and 0 bases at J, with 10 bases in the middle. The CDR3 protein is CASSSGVSSGNTIYF. In DNA form, the CDR3 reads TGTGCCAGCAGCTCAGGGGTTAGCTCTGGAAACACCATATATTTT.

The chain employs TRBV28 and TRBJ1-5, with 7 bases matching TRBD1. The CDR3 has 19 residues. Germline trimming cut 2 bases from V and 3 bases from J; bases unmatched to any gene: 16. The germline CDR1 and CDR2 sequences are MDHEN and SYDVKM. CDR3 residues: CASSLIPSTGTEVNQPQHF. CDR3 sequence (DNA): TGTGCCAGCAGTTTAATCCCCTCTACCGGGACAGAAGTCAATCAGCCCCAGCATTTT.

The rearrangement links TRBV18 to TRBJ2-3; D tentatively fits TRBD1 or TRBD2 (5 bases each). The CDR3 spans 15 residues. V was shortened by 5 bases and J by 1 base, with 13 bases between the two germline ends. Germline-derived CDR1 and CDR2 are KGHSH and LQKENI. The CDR3 reads CASSTPGTRTDTQYF. In DNA, the CDR3 is TGTGCCAGCTCAACCCCCGGGACGCGCACAGATACGCAGTATTTT.

The CDR3, as DNA: TGTGCCAGCAGCCCGAACACAGGGCAAGAGACCCAGTACTTC. It yields the protein CASSPNTGQETQYF. The chain has TRBV7-2 and TRBJ2-5; perhaps TRBD1 as D (6 bases). V shed 5 bases and J shed 2 bases, with 12 bases lying between them. Germline CDR1 and CDR2: SGHTA and FQGNSA. This CDR3 comprises 14 residues.

The V call is TRBV5-6, the J call TRBJ1-2; D is ambiguous. Trimming cost V 4 bases and J 4 bases, with 11 bases left between them. In germline, CDR1 is SGHDT, CDR2 YYEEEE. The CDR3 is 13 residues long. The CDR3 nucleotides read TGTGCCAGCAGCCTATCGGCCACCTATGGCTACACCTTC. Its translation: CASSLSATYGYTF.

This clone was counted between two and nine times. The J gene is TRBJ2-3, the V gene TRBV5-1; D ambiguous. The CDR3 contains 12 residues. Germline CDR1 SGHRS, CDR2 YFSETQ. Trimming took off 5 bases at V and 0 bases at J, with 4 bases between the two ends. The CDR3, as DNA: TGCGCCAGCAGGGCTAGCACAGATACGCAGTATTTT. It specifies CASRASTDTQYF.

The chain carries TRBV28 and TRBJ2-3, with 7 bases identical to TRBD2. Germline V gene data show CDR1 as MDHEN and CDR2 as SYDVKM. CDR3 length: 16 residues. V trimming: 7 bases; J trimming: 2 bases; junction bases outside the gene matches: 12. This CDR3 reads CASTGRGGPYTDTQYF. CDR3 bases: TGTGCCAGCACCGGTCGCGGGGGACCCTACACAGATACGCAGTATTTT.

V and J are TRBV28 and TRBJ2-7; D call uncertain. In germline, CDR1 is MDHEN, CDR2 SYDVKM. With 5 bases removed from V and 2 bases from J, the gap between germline ends came to 7 bases. This CDR3 has 12 amino acids. CDR3 nucleotide sequence: TGTGCCAGCAGTATAATCCCCTACGAGCAGTACTTC. Translating it yields CASSIIPYEQYF.

The chain recombines TRBV5-4 with TRBJ2-3; 7 bases fit TRBD2. Germline CDR1 reads SGHNT; CDR2 reads YYREEE (reference sequence). CDR3 length: 16 residues. The V gene end was trimmed by 0 bases and the J gene end by 2 bases; junction bases not matched to a gene: 6. This chain's CDR3 is CASSLAGTTTTDTQYF. The DNA for the CDR3 is TGTGCCAGCAGCTTGGCCGGGACTACCACCACAGATACGCAGTATTTT.

The rearrangement links TRBV6-1 to TRBJ1-3; D is undetermined. Looked up from germline, CDR1 is MNHNS and CDR2 is SASEGT. The CDR3 runs to 16 residues. V was pared by 2 bases and J by 0 bases, with 11 bases between. This CDR3 reads CASSEPGMSSGNTIYF. The CDR3, as DNA: TGTGCCAGCAGTGAACCAGGCATGAGCTCTGGAAACACCATATATTTT.

The rearrangement links TRBV24-1 to TRBJ2-1; D remains ambiguous. The V end was cut by 9 bases, the J end by 7 bases, with 21 bases between. This CDR3 contains 15 residues. Germline V lookup: CDR1 KGHDR, CDR2 SFDVKD. In DNA, the CDR3 is TGTGCCACCGCAACGGGCCACCCGAACTGGAATGAGCAGTTCTTC. It codes for CATATGHPNWNEQFF.

The chain links TRBV3-1 (or the pseudogene TRBV3-2) to TRBJ2-1; D might be TRBD1 or TRBD2, each matching 6 bases. This CDR3 has 12 residues. Germline lookup yields CDR1 LGHDT and CDR2 YNNKEL (reference sequence). Trimming cost V 11 bases and J 8 bases, with 16 bases left between them. CDR3: CAVQGGVDEQFF. DNA of the CDR3: TGTGCCGTACAGGGAGGTGTGGATGAGCAGTTCTTC.

The chain combines TRBV9 with TRBJ2-1; TRBD1 or TRBD2 may be the D gene (5 bases each). V gave up 2 bases and J gave up 4 bases, with 16 bases separating them. This CDR3 has 16 amino acids. Germline CDR1 SGDLS, CDR2 YYNGEE. The CDR3 DNA is TGTGCCAGCAGCGTTGGGACCCTACTCCCTTACAATGAGCAGTTCTTC. Translated: CASSVGTLLPYNEQFF.

The chain employs TRBV4-2 and TRBJ1-5; D perhaps matches TRBD1 (5 bases). The V gene's germline CDR1 is LGHNA and CDR2 YNFKEQ. V was pared by 1 base and J by 7 bases, with 8 bases between. This CDR3 has 13 residues. The CDR3 DNA reads as TGTGCCAGCAGCCAAGGCCAGGGCCAGCCCCAGCATTTT. This translates into CASSQGQGQPQHF.

The chain carries TRBV7-2 and TRBJ2-7, with 7 bases matching TRBD1. This CDR3 comprises 15 residues. The germline V gene encodes CDR1 SGHTA and CDR2 FQGNSA. With V trimmed by 1 base and J by 2 bases, 5 bases remained unmatched. The CDR3 coding sequence is TGTGCCAGCAGCTTAGGAGGGGGACAGACCTACGAGCAGTACTTC. This sequence encodes CASSLGGGQTYEQYF. Full variable domain (rest looked up from reference TRBV7-2 and TRBJ2-7): GAGVSQSPSNKVTEKGKDVELRCDPISGHTALYWYRQSLGQGLEFLIYFQGNSAPDKSGLPSDRFSAERTGGSVSTLTIQRTQQEDSAVYLCASSLGGGQTYEQYFGPGTRLTVT.

The chain combines TRBV7-9 with TRBJ2-7, with TRBD1 matching 11 bases. Trimming took 2 bases from V and 3 from J; bases not matched to a gene: 9. The CDR3 contains 17 residues. Germline values: CDR1 SEHNR, CDR2 FQNEAQ (reference sequence). DNA for the CDR3: TGTGCCAGCAGCTTAATGCATACCGGGACAGGGGGCTACGAGCAGTACTTC. It encodes CASSLMHTGTGGYEQYF.

The chain has TRBV18 and TRBJ2-5; 7 bases match TRBD1. CDR3 length equals 14 residues. The V segment lost 5 bases and the J segment 2 bases; nucleotides outside the gene matches: 5. CDR1 KGHSH and CDR2 LQKENI come from the germline V gene. The CDR3 DNA sequence: TGTGCCAGCTCATCCCGACAGGGTCAAGAGACCCAGTACTTC. The encoded protein is CASSSRQGQETQYF.

Comment on this clone: This sample also contains other DNA sequences that code for the same CDR3. This sequence joins TRBV5-1 and TRBJ2-5; D may match TRBD1 or TRBD2 (5 bases each). The CDR3 runs 13 residues. Trimming removed 0 bases from V and 2 bases from J, with 5 bases in between. Germline CDR1 and CDR2: SGHRS and YFSETQ. Written as DNA, the CDR3 is TGCGCCAGCAGCTTGGGGGGGCAAGAGACCCAGTACTTC. Translating gives CASSLGGQETQYF.

The chain links TRBV6-5 to TRBJ1-3, with 7 bases matching TRBD1. Germline values: CDR1 MNHEY, CDR2 SVGAGI. The CDR3 runs to 14 residues. The V gene end was trimmed by 8 bases and the J gene end by 4 bases; junction bases not matched to a gene: 8. The CDR3 spells CASYTGTAGNTIYF. The CDR3 region has the DNA TGTGCCAGCTACACCGGGACAGCGGGAAACACCATATATTTT.

V is TRBV19 and J is TRBJ1-2; TRBD1 matches at 7 bases. The CDR3 spans 15 residues. Trimming removed 7 bases from V and 5 bases from J; junction bases left unmatched: 13. Germline CDR1 reads LNHDA; CDR2 reads SQIVND (reference sequence). CDR3 loop: CASTATGTVVYGYTF. The CDR3 nucleotides are TGTGCCAGTACCGCAACCGGGACAGTAGTTTATGGCTACACCTTC.

V gene TRBV4-1 combines with J gene TRBJ1-2, with a possible D match to TRBD1 (6 bases). The CDR3 consists of 15 residues. Germline CDR1 is MGHRA and CDR2 is YSYEKL. Between the trimmed V and J ends, which lost 1 base and 3 bases, there was a span of 12 bases. The CDR3 sequence is CASSQAGAGYYGYTF. The CDR3, as DNA: TGCGCCAGCAGCCAAGCGGGGGCGGGTTACTATGGCTACACCTTC.

The gene calls are TRBV28 and TRBJ2-5; maybe TRBD2 (6 bases). Germline CDR1 and CDR2: MDHEN and SYDVKM. Trimming removed 1 base from V and 5 bases from J, with 23 bases in between. CDR3 length: 18 amino acids. The CDR3 region has the DNA TGTGCCAGCAGTTTATTTGTAGGGAGGCCAGAAACTTCGGAGACCCAGTACTTC. Protein: CASSLFVGRPETSETQYF. Variable domain in full (rest from reference TRBV28 and TRBJ2-5): DVKVTQSSRYLVKRTGEKVFLECVQDMDHENMFWYRQDPGLGLRLIYFSYDVKMKEKGDIPEGYSVSREKKERFSLILESASTNQTSMYLCASSLFVGRPETSETQYFGPGTRLLVL.

V and J are TRBV3-1 (or the pseudogene TRBV3-2) and TRBJ2-3; 11 bases fit TRBD2. Losses at the gene ends were 3 bases for V and 3 bases for J; bases not matched to a gene: 11. The CDR3 totals 18 residues. Per the germline V gene, CDR1 is LGHDT and CDR2 is YNNKEL (reference sequence). DNA of the CDR3: TGTGCCAGCAGCCAGGATGTGACTAGCGGGGAAATAACAGATACGCAGTATTTT. It is translated as CASSQDVTSGEITDTQYF.

This chain joins TRBV6-5 and TRBJ1-4, with TRBD1 as a possible D gene (5 bases). This CDR3 is built from 13 residues. Trimming pared 6 bases from V and 8 bases from J, leaving 13 bases between. Germline V gene lookup returns CDR1 MNHEY and CDR2 SVGAGI. CDR3 loop: CASSSERGEKLFF. The CDR3, as DNA: TGTGCCAGCAGCAGTGAACGGGGGGAAAAACTGTTTTTT.

The V call is TRBV29-1, the J call TRBJ1-4, with D possibly TRBD1 on 5 matching bases. Germline V gene lookup returns CDR1 SQVTM and CDR2 ANQGSEA. The V and J ends lost 6 bases and 3 bases respectively, with 11 bases between them. CDR3 length equals 13 residues. Here the CDR3 DNA reads TGCAGCGTGTCGCCGGGGGCTAATGAAAAACTGTTTTTT. Its translation is CSVSPGANEKLFF.

The chain carries TRBV27 and TRBJ2-1; D is unclear. Germline CDR1 and CDR2: MNHEY and SMNVEV (reference sequence). This CDR3 is built from 12 residues. The germline V and J ends were trimmed by 5 bases and 9 bases, with 11 bases remaining between them. The CDR3 bases are TGTGCCAGCAGTAAAAGGCTGGGTGAGCAGTTCTTC. Amino acid sequence: CASSKRLGEQFF.

The V and J genes are TRBV30 and TRBJ1-2; possibly TRBD1 for D (5 bases). Germline-derived CDR1 and CDR2 are GTSNPN and SVGIG (reference sequence). Trimming removed 0 bases at V and 1 base at J, with 15 bases between. This CDR3 spans 16 amino acids. CDR3 residues: CAWSVRRQRVNYGYTF. In DNA form, the CDR3 reads TGTGCCTGGAGTGTAAGGCGACAGAGAGTTAACTATGGCTACACCTTC.